The source of this T cell receptor beta chain is a study of blood T cell repertoires in COVID-19. Study details: The origin of the acute and convalescent COVID-19 samples was the United States, Italy and Spain. In each case, the material was cDNA or gDNA derived from T cells, B-cell-depleted T cells, or PBMCs.

Assay: immunoSEQ multiplex PCR; the TCRdb copy retains only in-frame clones and omits some. There are around 100,000 clones in the sample; 85% to 90% occur only once, and 32% lies in the top ten. The germline V gene has CDR1 MNHEY and CDR2 SMNVEV (reference sequence). This CDR3 region has 14 residues. J gave up 2 bases and V 3 bases, and 2 bases lay outside the gene matches. This clone was counted between two and nine times. The source material was peripheral blood. The sequence came from an elderly woman with acute or convalescent COVID-19. The chain has TRBV27 and TRBJ2-7; 9 bases are shared with TRBD2. Here the CDR3 reads CASSFGGGAYEQYF. The CDR3 DNA reads as TGTGCCAGCAGTTTTGGCGGGGGGGCCTACGAGCAGTACTTC.